A single sample gave rise to the 14 T cell receptor beta chains below, sequenced in a study of technical replicates of blood from several donors. The protocol was immunoSEQ multiplex PCR, while the TCRdb copy is restricted to in-frame clones and leaves out a portion. The table includes tens of thousands of clones, approximately 90% detected once. Sequenced input: T cells isolated from PBMCs. These receptors were taken from a human donor in good health.

This clone was detected once. The chain employs TRBV30 and TRBJ2-1, with TRBD2 as a possible D gene (6 bases). Trimming left V 0 bases short and J 10 bases short, with 13 bases between. There are 13 residues in the CDR3. Germline CDR1 and CDR2: GTSNPN and SVGIG (reference sequence). The chain's CDR3 is CAWSVQAGPEQFF. The CDR3, as DNA: TGTGCCTGGAGTGTACAGGCGGGGCCAGAGCAGTTCTTC.

The rearrangement links TRBV28 to TRBJ1-3; TRBD1 aligns across 8 bases. This CDR3 contains 18 residues. Trimming removed 7 bases from V and 4 bases from J; junction bases left unmatched: 18. Germline assignment: CDR1 MDHEN and CDR2 SYDVKM. The CDR3 DNA reads as TGTGCCAGCACCTCGGACAGGGAGACCCTCTTGAGAGGAAACACCATATATTTT. It is translated as CASTSDRETLLRGNTIYF.

This clone was found once. The chain uses TRBV13 and TRBJ2-7, with D tentatively TRBD1 (6 bases). The CDR3 totals 17 residues. The germline V gene encodes CDR1 PRHDT and CDR2 FYEKMQ (reference sequence). V lost 0 bases, J lost 0 bases, and 15 bases lay in between. The CDR3 coding sequence is TGTGCCAGCAGCTTAGGCTTTAGGGGGTATAGCTCCTACGAGCAGTACTTC. Protein product: CASSLGFRGYSSYEQYF.

The chain carries TRBV28 and TRBJ2-7, with 10 bases that match TRBD1. Germline V gives CDR1 MDHEN, CDR2 SYDVKM. V was clipped by 6 bases and J by 3 bases; unmatched bases: 5. This CDR3 spans 14 amino acids. The CDR3: CASRGGTGVYEQYF. In nucleotides, the CDR3 is TGTGCCAGCAGGGGCGGGACAGGGGTCTACGAGCAGTACTTC.

The J gene is TRBJ2-1, the V gene TRBV9; possibly TRBD2 for D (6 bases). The CDR3 covers 14 residues. V shed 6 bases and J shed 6 bases, with 16 bases lying between them. Germline assignment: CDR1 SGDLS and CDR2 YYNGEE. DNA of the CDR3: TGTGCCAGCAACGGACCCGGGACTTCCAATGAGCAGTTCTTC. It specifies CASNGPGTSNEQFF.

The chain recombines TRBV5-5 with TRBJ1-5, with 8 bases aligning to TRBD1. Germline-derived CDR1 and CDR2 are SGHKS and YYEKEE (reference sequence). V was clipped by 3 bases and J by 0 bases; unmatched bases: 11. The CDR3 spans 18 residues. The CDR3: CASSSTPTGTGSNQPQHF. The CDR3 DNA sequence: TGTGCCAGCAGCTCTACCCCGACAGGGACAGGTAGCAATCAGCCCCAGCATTTT.

The chain uses TRBV6-5 and TRBJ1-1; D unresolved. The V end was cut by 4 bases, the J end by 4 bases, with 16 bases between. The CDR3 spans 15 residues. Germline values: CDR1 MNHEY, CDR2 SVGAGI. CDR3 DNA: TGTGCCAGCAGTTCCGTAGGTATGGGGAGCACTGAAGCTTTCTTT. This translates into CASSSVGMGSTEAFF.

This sequence joins TRBV7-8 and TRBJ1-5; D is possibly TRBD1 (6 bases). V was shortened by 0 bases and J by 3 bases, with 9 bases between the two germline ends. The CDR3 totals 15 residues. Germline values: CDR1 SGHVS, CDR2 FQNEAQ. The CDR3 DNA follows: TGTGCCAGCAGCTTAGCATTGGGGGCCAATCAGCCCCAGCATTTT. Its protein product is CASSLALGANQPQHF.

This clone was seen a single time. This chain links TRBV28 with TRBJ1-1, with D tentatively TRBD1 (6 bases). Between the trimmed V and J ends, which lost 2 bases and 3 bases, there was a span of 19 bases. Per the germline V gene, CDR1 is MDHEN and CDR2 is SYDVKM. The CDR3 spans 17 residues. The CDR3, as DNA: TGTGCCAGCAGTTTACCAGGGGTAGTGGGGAGTGACACTGAAGCTTTCTTT. Its protein is CASSLPGVVGSDTEAFF.

The chain couples TRBV28 to TRBJ2-6, with TRBD1 matching over 11 bases. This CDR3 has 18 amino acids. Germline CDR1 reads MDHEN; CDR2 reads SYDVKM. After removal of 8 bases from V and 0 bases from J, the junction contained 9 bases not matched to a gene. The CDR3 reads CASRESGQGDSGANVLTF. DNA for the CDR3: TGTGCCAGCCGAGAATCGGGACAGGGGGACTCTGGGGCCAACGTCCTGACTTTC.

The chain carries TRBV4-2 and TRBJ2-2; TRBD1 agrees at 8 bases. The CDR3 runs to 15 residues. Losses at the gene ends were 0 bases for V and 6 bases for J; bases not matched to a gene: 3. CDR1 LGHNA and CDR2 YNFKEQ come from the germline V gene. The DNA for the CDR3 is TGTGCCAGCAGCCAAGACGGGACAGGTCCCGGGGAGCTGTTTTTT. This sequence encodes CASSQDGTGPGELFF.

The J gene is TRBJ1-2, the V gene TRBV28; the D gene is possibly TRBD1 (6 bases). The V gene's germline CDR1 is MDHEN and CDR2 SYDVKM. V was clipped by 3 bases and J by 6 bases, with 11 bases between them. This CDR3 contains 13 residues. CDR3 protein: CASSFNRANGYTF. DNA for the CDR3: TGTGCCAGCAGTTTTAACAGGGCGAATGGCTACACCTTC.

This chain joins TRBV7-6 and TRBJ2-1; D may be TRBD1 (7 bases). The germline CDR1 and CDR2 sequences are SGHVS and FNYEAQ. V lost 5 bases, J lost 10 bases, and 15 bases lay in between. The CDR3 is made up of 13 amino acids. The CDR3 sequence is CASSQGEAREQFF. For the CDR3, the DNA is TGTGCCAGCAGCCAGGGGGAGGCTCGGGAGCAGTTCTTC.

Only a few counts were recorded for this clone. The chain couples TRBV6-4 to TRBJ2-1; 15 nucleotides match TRBD2. Germline V lookup: CDR1 MRHNA, CDR2 SNTAGT. CDR3 length equals 16 residues. The V segment lost 2 bases and the J segment 8 bases; nucleotides outside the gene matches: 4. The CDR3 sequence is CASSDRGLAGGDEQFF. The CDR3 DNA sequence: TGTGCCAGCAGTGACCGGGGACTAGCGGGGGGAGATGAGCAGTTCTTC.